A single sample is the source of the 20 T cell receptor beta chains below, sequenced in a study of identical twins. Via MiXCR, TCRdb re-called the 5' RACE reads, giving one row per CDR3 protein. The sample includes some 1,700,000 distinct CDR3 sequences, less than 40% of them seen just once. Sequencing was carried out using cord blood. These receptors all stem from a newborn girl in good health.

The chain links TRBV6-1 to TRBJ2-1; 9 nucleotides align to TRBD2. Looked up from germline, CDR1 is MNHNS and CDR2 is SASEGT. This CDR3 has 15 amino acids. The V gene end was trimmed by 5 bases and the J gene end by 9 bases; junction bases not matched to a gene: 11. The CDR3 coding sequence is TGTGCCAGCAGTCTAGCGGGAAAGTCTGGGGGTGAGCAGTTCTTC. Amino acid sequence: CASSLAGKSGGEQFF.

The chain is built from TRBV28 and TRBJ2-7; D is perhaps TRBD1 (7 bases). There are 13 residues in the CDR3. Germline CDR1 and CDR2: MDHEN and SYDVKM. V lost 4 bases to trimming and J lost 7 bases, with 14 bases between them. The CDR3 nucleotides are TGTGCCAGCAGTTCAGGGGGGTACAATGAGCAGTACTTC. Translated, it gives CASSSGGYNEQYF.

The gene calls are TRBV20-1 and TRBJ2-5; possible D gene TRBD2, 5 bases. Germline CDR1 is DFQATT and CDR2 is SNEGSKA (reference sequence). This CDR3 is built from 12 residues. V was clipped by 5 bases and J by 11 bases, with 18 bases between them. As DNA, the CDR3 is TGCAGTGCTGGCTCCGGGTTGTGGGAGCAGTACTTC. It encodes CSAGSGLWEQYF.

The chain carries TRBV19 and TRBJ2-5, with a tentative D call TRBD2 (5 bases). The CDR3 sequence is 14 residues long. Germline V gives CDR1 LNHDA, CDR2 SQIVND (reference sequence). V dropped 7 bases and J dropped 7 bases, with 19 bases sitting between them. CDR3 nucleotides: TGTGCCAGTAACCCTTTCAAAAATGGAGGGACCCAGTACTTC. Translating it yields CASNPFKNGGTQYF.

This clonotype came up a few times. The chain recombines TRBV9 with TRBJ2-3; D unclear. Trimming removed 2 bases from V and 6 bases from J, with 7 bases in between. The germline CDR1 and CDR2 sequences are SGDLS and YYNGEE. The CDR3 sequence is 12 residues long. DNA of the CDR3: TGTGCCAGCAGCGTTCCCTCTGATACGCAGTATTTT. This encodes CASSVPSDTQYF. Filled out from reference TRBV9 and TRBJ2-3, the complete variable domain reads DSGVTQTPKHLITATGQRVTLRCSPRSGDLSVYWYQQSLDQGLQFLIQYYNGEERAKGNILERFSAQQFPDLHSELNLSSLELGDSALYFCASSVPSDTQYFGPGTRLTVL.

This sequence joins TRBV27 and TRBJ1-5; 7 bases agree with TRBD1. With 3 bases clipped from V and 7 bases from J, the junction kept 6 bases outside the gene matches. The length of the CDR3 is 14 residues. CDR1 is MNHEY and CDR2 is SMNVEV in the germline V gene (reference sequence). The chain's CDR3 is CASSLTGWEQPQHF. The CDR3 region has the DNA TGTGCCAGCAGTTTGACAGGGTGGGAACAGCCCCAGCATTTT.

The rearrangement joins TRBV3-1 to TRBJ2-7, with D possibly TRBD2 on 7 matching bases. V lost 0 bases to trimming and J lost 1 base, with 16 bases between them. Looked up from germline, CDR1 is LGHDT and CDR2 is YNNKEL (reference sequence). The CDR3 has 17 amino acids. CDR3 loop: CASSQDRGGGPSYEQYF. CDR3 sequence (DNA): TGTGCCAGCAGCCAAGATCGAGGCGGGGGCCCGTCCTACGAGCAGTACTTC.

The rearrangement uses TRBV20-1 and TRBJ2-1; 12 positions agree with TRBD2. V was pared by 6 bases and J by 0 bases, with 12 bases of the junction left unmatched. The CDR3 has 18 residues. Germline CDR1 DFQATT, CDR2 SNEGSKA (reference sequence). This CDR3 reads CSALRPGLAGLSYNEQFF. The CDR3 DNA follows: TGCAGTGCACTTAGACCGGGACTAGCGGGCCTCTCCTACAATGAGCAGTTCTTC.

This clonotype occurred many times. The CDR3 region has the DNA TGCGCCAGCAGCTTGGCCCCGACAGGACAAGAGACCCAGTACTTC. Its translation: CASSLAPTGQETQYF. The rearrangement links TRBV5-1 to TRBJ2-5, with D possibly TRBD1 on 6 matching bases. Trimming cost V 0 bases and J 2 bases, with 11 bases left between them. Germline V gene sequence: CDR1 SGHRS, CDR2 YFSETQ. The CDR3 is 15 amino acids.

This rearrangement joins TRBV4-2 to TRBJ1-1; maybe TRBD1 (6 bases). Looked up from germline, CDR1 is LGHNA and CDR2 is YNFKEQ. V lost 4 bases and J 6 bases, leaving 18 bases between the germline ends. The CDR3 spans 15 residues. The CDR3 loop reads CASSPRQATSSEAFF. CDR3 DNA sequence: TGTGCCAGCAGCCCGAGACAGGCAACTAGTTCTGAAGCTTTCTTT.

This clonotype showed up just once. The J gene is TRBJ2-3, the V gene TRBV20-1; D may be TRBD1 or TRBD2 (5 bases each). From germline, CDR1 is DFQATT and CDR2 SNEGSKA (reference sequence). The length of the CDR3 is 12 residues. CDR3 protein: CSGTASTDTQYF. The CDR3 DNA sequence: TGCAGCGGGACCGCTAGCACAGATACGCAGTATTTT.

With regard to this clonotype: The junction shows a germline mismatch at one end, possibly a read error. V gene TRBV5-1 combines with J gene TRBJ2-5; D is possibly TRBD1 or TRBD2 (5 bases each). The CDR3 loop spans 15 amino acids. CDR1 and CDR2 (germline): SGHRS, YFSETQ. This chain's CDR3 is CACSLGPSSYNEQYF. CDR3 sequence (DNA): TGCGCCTGCAGCTTGGGACCGAGCTCCTACAATGAGCAGTACTTC.

This clonotype was picked up a small number of times. The rearrangement uses TRBV29-1 and TRBJ1-1, with no clear D. The CDR3 length is 11 residues. Per germline, CDR1 SQVTM and CDR2 ANQGSEA. V lost 6 bases to trimming and J lost 5 bases, with 10 bases between them. CDR3 nucleotides: TGCAGCGTCATAAAGGGAACTGAAGCTTTCTTT. The encoded protein is CSVIKGTEAFF.

About this clonotype: One junction end disagrees with the germline gene, perhaps due to a read error. V usage is TRBV11-2 and J usage is TRBJ2-1, with a tentative D call TRBD2 (6 bases). There are 13 residues in the CDR3. Germline lookup yields CDR1 SGHAT and CDR2 FQNNGV. CDR3 sequence (DNA): TGTGCCAGCAGGTTAGCGGACTCTAATGAGCAGTTCTTC. Translated, it gives CASRLADSNEQFF.

The rearrangement uses TRBV6-1 and TRBJ2-1, with 9 bases that match TRBD2. The V segment lost 6 bases and the J segment 4 bases; nucleotides outside the gene matches: 10. CDR1 is MNHNS, CDR2 SASEGT, per germline. The CDR3 is 16 amino acids. DNA for the CDR3: TGTGCCAGCAGATATAGCGGGGGAACCTTGTACAATGAGCAGTTCTTC. Translation gives CASRYSGGTLYNEQFF.

The V gene is TRBV20-1, the J gene TRBJ2-7, with D maybe TRBD2 (5 bases). The V end was cut by 6 bases, the J end by 7 bases, with 19 bases between. Germline lookup yields CDR1 DFQATT and CDR2 SNEGSKA (reference sequence). The CDR3 is made up of 13 amino acids. The CDR3: CSAQNGLLIEQYF. The CDR3 nucleotides are TGCAGTGCACAAAATGGACTCCTGATAGAGCAGTACTTC.

This clonotype came up a few times. The chain combines TRBV19 with TRBJ2-1; TRBD2 agrees at 9 bases. Germline CDR1 is LNHDA and CDR2 is SQIVND (reference sequence). The CDR3 contains 15 residues. V was clipped by 7 bases and J by 7 bases; unmatched bases: 11. The DNA of the CDR3 is TGTGCCAGTAACCCAGCGCGGGAGGGCCGTAATGAGCAGTTCTTC. Protein product: CASNPAREGRNEQFF.

This clonotype was observed a few times. The rearrangement uses TRBV2 and TRBJ2-4; 7 nucleotides align to TRBD2. The J call may not be correct, given that the DNA end is closer to TRBJ2-7. Germline lookup yields CDR1 SNHLY and CDR2 FYNNEI. The length of the CDR3 is 15 residues. The CDR3 protein is CASTWWASGYYEQYF. In DNA form, the CDR3 reads TGTGCCAGCACCTGGTGGGCTAGCGGATACTACGAGCAGTACTTC.

This clonotype was recorded a few times. The rearrangement links TRBV9 to TRBJ2-6; D not certain. Trimming removed 0 bases from V and 0 bases from J, with 7 bases in between. This CDR3 comprises 16 residues. Germline loops: CDR1 SGDLS, CDR2 YYNGEE. CDR3 residues: CASSVVSLSGANVLTF. As DNA, the CDR3 is TGTGCCAGCAGCGTAGTTTCCCTCTCTGGGGCCAACGTCCTGACTTTC.

This clonotype has more than one count but fewer than ten. The V gene is TRBV11-2, the J gene TRBJ2-6, with D uncertain. Germline loops: CDR1 SGHAT, CDR2 FQNNGV. The CDR3 runs to 19 residues. V shed 1 base and J shed 4 bases, with 20 bases lying between them. CDR3 nucleotides: TGTGCCAGCAGCTTAGTCCTCCGACCCGGACGGTTGGGGGCCAACGTCCTGACTTTC. Protein: CASSLVLRPGRLGANVLTF. The entire variable domain, with the rest obtained from reference TRBV11-2 and TRBJ2-6, is as follows: EAGVAQSPRYKIIEKRQSVAFWCNPISGHATLYWYQQILGQGPKLLIQFQNNGVVDDSQLPKDRFSAERLKGVDSTLKIQPAKLEDSAVYLCASSLVLRPGRLGANVLTFGAGSRLTVL.